Following are 16 T cell receptor beta chains from one sample sequenced in a study of radiation and T cells in renal cell carcinoma. As for time point: baseline pretreatment blood. The treatment was: 15 Gy SBRT to primary tumor, nephrectomy 4 weeks later. Profiling relied on immunoSEQ multiplex PCR, and the TCRdb table lists in-frame clones only, not all of them. The sample carries about 140,000 clones, 75% to 90% recorded once. The starting material was blood, obtained from a patient whose treatment included radiotherapy and nephrectomy. These TCRs come from a woman aged 45-60 years with renal cell carcinoma.

This chain connects TRBV5-6 to TRBJ2-1, with 7 bases aligning to TRBD1. V lost 2 bases and J lost 0; bases outside the gene matches: 2. The CDR3 has 15 residues. Germline CDR1 is SGHDT and CDR2 is YYEEEE. CDR3: CASSFGDSSYNEQFF. CDR3 DNA sequence: TGTGCCAGCAGCTTTGGGGACAGCTCCTACAATGAGCAGTTCTTC.

The rearrangement links TRBV15 to TRBJ2-3; D assignment may be TRBD1 or TRBD2 (5 bases each). Deletions cut 1 base from V and 6 bases from J, with 20 bases between. This CDR3 contains 17 residues. Germline lookup yields CDR1 LNHNV and CDR2 YYDKDF (reference sequence). The CDR3 sequence: CATSRGRDHAYPDTQYF. DNA of the CDR3: TGTGCCACCAGCAGAGGCCGGGACCATGCATATCCTGATACGCAGTATTTT.

The chain couples TRBV5-6 to TRBJ1-1, with D possibly TRBD1 on 5 matching bases. This CDR3 region has 15 residues. V was cut by 4 bases and J by 5 bases, with 18 bases left in between. CDR1 SGHDT and CDR2 YYEEEE come from the germline V gene. CDR3 coding DNA: TGTGCCAGCAGCCGAGGGGCAGGGATACGTACTGAAGCTTTCTTT. Amino acid sequence: CASSRGAGIRTEAFF.

V usage is TRBV1 and J usage is TRBJ1-1; the D call of TRBD1 is as the table states it, not checked on the DNA. TRBV1 is assigned pseudogene status. This CDR3 spans 17 amino acids. DNA of the CDR3: TGCACCAGCAGCCCCGGGACAGGGGAGTCCTCGGGCACTGAAGCTTTCTTT. Its translation: CTSSPGTGESSGTEAFF.

V gene TRBV19 combines with J gene TRBJ2-3, with D maybe TRBD2 (7 bases). CDR3 length: 15 amino acids. Germline V gene sequence: CDR1 LNHDA, CDR2 SQIVND (reference sequence). Trimming left V 3 bases short and J 2 bases short, with 12 bases between. The CDR3 nucleotides are TGTGCCAGTAGTATTCAGGGGACTAACACAGATACGCAGTATTTT. Translated: CASSIQGTNTDTQYF.

This clone appeared once. V gene TRBV30 combines with J gene TRBJ2-3; D is unclear. The germline CDR1 and CDR2 sequences are GTSNPN and SVGIG (reference sequence). The ends were cut back, 5 bases at V and 0 bases at J, with 12 bases in the middle. The CDR3 runs 14 residues. The CDR3 coding sequence is TGTGCCTGGTCTCGCTTTTCTAGCACAGATACGCAGTATTTT. It yields the protein CAWSRFSSTDTQYF.

The chain carries TRBV27 and TRBJ2-3; D possibly corresponds to TRBD2 (5 bases). Between the trimmed V and J ends, which lost 5 bases and 4 bases, there was a span of 19 bases. Germline V CDR1 and CDR2: MNHEY, SMNVEV (reference sequence). This CDR3 comprises 16 residues. The CDR3 DNA reads TGTGCCAGCAGTACCCGCGGGCTAGCAAGGCCAGATACGCAGTATTTT. This codes for CASSTRGLARPDTQYF.

This sequence joins TRBV9 and TRBJ1-5; unclear D gene. The CDR3 contains 13 residues. V shed 3 bases and J shed 3 bases, with 7 bases lying between them. Looked up from germline, CDR1 is SGDLS and CDR2 is YYNGEE. The CDR3 region has the DNA TGTGCCAGCAGCGAAGACCCCAATCAGCCCCAGCATTTT. Its protein is CASSEDPNQPQHF.

This sequence joins TRBV5-1 and TRBJ2-7; TRBD1 aligns across 7 bases. CDR3 size: 15 residues. V was pared by 4 bases and J by 2 bases, with 9 bases of the junction left unmatched. Germline loops: CDR1 SGHRS, CDR2 YFSETQ. The chain's CDR3 is CASSPRQGTPYEQYF. CDR3 coding DNA: TGCGCCAGCAGCCCCAGACAGGGAACACCCTACGAGCAGTACTTC.

The chain has TRBV5-1 and TRBJ2-7; D is ambiguous. The V end lost 1 base, the J end lost 2 bases, and 13 bases lay between the germline ends. The CDR3 is made up of 15 amino acids. Germline V CDR1 and CDR2: SGHRS, YFSETQ. CDR3 coding DNA: TGCGCCAGCAGCTTGTTAGATTCCAAGGCCTACGAGCAGTACTTC. This translates into CASSLLDSKAYEQYF.

This chain links TRBV5-1 with TRBJ2-3; D perhaps matches TRBD2 (7 bases). V lost 0 bases and J lost 2, with 13 bases in between. The CDR3 contains 16 residues. Germline assignment: CDR1 SGHRS and CDR2 YFSETQ. The CDR3 nucleotides read TGCGCCAGCAGCTTGGGGGCGGGGGCTTCCACAGATACGCAGTATTTT. Protein sequence: CASSLGAGASTDTQYF.

V and J are TRBV10-3 and TRBJ1-2; TRBD1 matches 8 bases. This CDR3 is 12 amino acids long. After removal of 6 bases from V and 6 bases from J, the junction contained 3 bases not matched to a gene. In germline, CDR1 is ENHRY, CDR2 SYGVKD. This CDR3 is CAISETGDGYTF. The CDR3 DNA is TGTGCCATCAGCGAGACAGGGGATGGCTACACCTTC.

The V and J genes are TRBV5-4 and TRBJ1-6; tentatively, D is TRBD1 (5 bases). V lost 0 bases and J lost 7, with 11 bases in between. The CDR3 totals 15 residues. CDR1 is SGHNT and CDR2 is YYREEE in the germline V gene (reference sequence). CDR3 region: CASSLGGVVNSPLHF. The CDR3 DNA follows: TGTGCCAGCAGCTTGGGAGGGGTGGTGAATTCACCCCTCCACTTT.

The V call is TRBV9, the J call TRBJ2-7; TRBD2 matches 9 bases. Trimming cost V 3 bases and J 0 bases; bases outside gene matches: 1. Germline CDR1 SGDLS, CDR2 YYNGEE. The CDR3 is 14 residues long. CDR3 region: CASSERGASYEQYF. DNA for the CDR3: TGTGCCAGCAGCGAGCGGGGGGCCTCCTACGAGCAGTACTTC.

The chain employs TRBV4-3 and TRBJ2-5; D remains ambiguous. Looked up from germline, CDR1 is LGHNA and CDR2 is YSLEER. V was trimmed by 4 bases and J by 2 bases, leaving 8 bases between them. The CDR3 length is 13 residues. For the CDR3, the DNA is TGCGCCAGCAGCCGATCGACTCAAGAGACCCAGTACTTC. This encodes CASSRSTQETQYF.

The chain links TRBV6-5 to TRBJ2-2, with D perhaps TRBD2 (6 bases). The CDR3 length is 14 residues. Germline lookup yields CDR1 MNHEY and CDR2 SVGAGI. Trimming left V 6 bases short and J 5 bases short, with 13 bases between. This CDR3 reads CASRTSLGTGELFF. The CDR3 DNA follows: TGTGCCAGCAGGACTAGTCTAGGAACCGGGGAGCTGTTTTTT.